This T cell receptor beta chain was observed in a study of blood T cell repertoires in COVID-19. In the study overall: Sample material is recorded as cDNA or gDNA derived from T cells, B-cell-depleted T cells, or PBMCs.

Trimming took off 1 base at V and 0 bases at J, with 4 bases between the two ends. Germline loops: CDR1 SGDLS, CDR2 YYNGEE. This CDR3 region has 13 residues. Original handling: By means of reference gene primer amplification, nucleated cell counts were estimated. The repertoire was sequenced with immunoSEQ multiplex PCR; TCRdb's copy has only in-frame clones and lacks some. V and J calls plus clone size are reproduced from that table; the DNA served to infer D and trimming. The data contain some 83,000 clones, roughly 90% of them singletons. The sample was peripheral blood. V is TRBV9 and J is TRBJ1-1, with D unclear. The source is a man older than 75 in a cohort sampled during active COVID-19. CDR3 nucleotide sequence: TGTGCCAGCAGCGTATTCATGAACACTGAAGCTTTCTTT. Translation: CASSVFMNTEAFF.